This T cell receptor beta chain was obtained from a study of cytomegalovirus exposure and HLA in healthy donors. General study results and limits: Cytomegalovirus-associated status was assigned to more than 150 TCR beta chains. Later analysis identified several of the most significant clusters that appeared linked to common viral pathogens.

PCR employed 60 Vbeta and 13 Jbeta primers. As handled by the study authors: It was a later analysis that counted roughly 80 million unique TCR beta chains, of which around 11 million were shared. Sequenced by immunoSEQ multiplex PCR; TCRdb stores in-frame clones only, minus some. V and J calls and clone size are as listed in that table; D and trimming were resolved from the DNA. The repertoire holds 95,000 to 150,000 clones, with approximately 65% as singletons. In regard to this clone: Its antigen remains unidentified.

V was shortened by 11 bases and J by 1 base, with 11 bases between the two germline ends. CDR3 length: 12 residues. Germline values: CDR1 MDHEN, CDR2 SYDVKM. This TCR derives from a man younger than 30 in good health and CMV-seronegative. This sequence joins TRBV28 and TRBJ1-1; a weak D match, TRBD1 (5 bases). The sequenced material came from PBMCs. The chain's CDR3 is CASDGGNTEAFF. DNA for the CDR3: TGTGCCTCAGACGGGGGGAACACTGAAGCTTTCTTT. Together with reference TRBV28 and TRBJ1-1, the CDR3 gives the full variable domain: DVKVTQSSRYLVKRTGEKVFLECVQDMDHENMFWYRQDPGLGLRLIYFSYDVKMKEKGDIPEGYSVSREKKERFSLILESASTNQTSMYLCASDGGNTEAFFGQGTRLTVV.